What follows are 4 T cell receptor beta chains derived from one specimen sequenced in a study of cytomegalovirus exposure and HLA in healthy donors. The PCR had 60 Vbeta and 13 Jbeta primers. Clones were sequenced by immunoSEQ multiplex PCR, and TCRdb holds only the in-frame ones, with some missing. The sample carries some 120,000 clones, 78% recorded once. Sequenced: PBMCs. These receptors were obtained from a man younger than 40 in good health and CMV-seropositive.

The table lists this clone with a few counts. For the CDR3, the DNA is TGTGCCAGCAGCCGATTAACTAGCGGACACACCGGGGAGCTGTTTTTT. Its translation is CASSRLTSGHTGELFF. The chain carries TRBV7-2 and TRBJ2-2; TRBD2 matches at 8 bases. The V segment lost 5 bases and the J segment 3 bases; nucleotides outside the gene matches: 8. Germline CDR1 reads SGHTA; CDR2 reads FQGNSA. CDR3 length: 16 residues. The full variable domain, with the rest looked up from reference TRBV7-2 and TRBJ2-2, is GAGVSQSPSNKVTEKGKDVELRCDPISGHTALYWYRQSLGQGLEFLIYFQGNSAPDKSGLPSDRFSAERTGGSVSTLTIQRTQQEDSAVYLCASSRLTSGHTGELFFGEGSRLTVL.

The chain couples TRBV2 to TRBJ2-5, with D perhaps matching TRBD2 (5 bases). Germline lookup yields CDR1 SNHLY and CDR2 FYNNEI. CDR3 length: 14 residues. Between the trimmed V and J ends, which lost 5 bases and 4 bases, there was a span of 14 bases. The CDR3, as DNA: TGTGCCAGCAGTAAAACTAGTGTCGGAGAGACCCAGTACTTC. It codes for CASSKTSVGETQYF.

CDR3 sequence reads: CASSLATGGGYTF. The CDR3 DNA reads TGTGCCAGCAGCTTAGCGACAGGGGGTGGCTACACCTTC. V is TRBV7-8 and J is TRBJ1-2; 9 positions match TRBD1. This CDR3 contains 13 residues. Germline-derived CDR1 and CDR2 are SGHVS and FQNEAQ. The junction had 0 bases not matched to a gene; V was cut back by 0 bases and J by 7 bases.

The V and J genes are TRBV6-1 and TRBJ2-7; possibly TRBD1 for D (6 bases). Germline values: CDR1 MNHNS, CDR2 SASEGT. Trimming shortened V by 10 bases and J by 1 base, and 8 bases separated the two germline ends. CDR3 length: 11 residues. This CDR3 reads CAIQGSYEQYF. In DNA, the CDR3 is TGTGCCATACAGGGTTCCTACGAGCAGTACTTC.